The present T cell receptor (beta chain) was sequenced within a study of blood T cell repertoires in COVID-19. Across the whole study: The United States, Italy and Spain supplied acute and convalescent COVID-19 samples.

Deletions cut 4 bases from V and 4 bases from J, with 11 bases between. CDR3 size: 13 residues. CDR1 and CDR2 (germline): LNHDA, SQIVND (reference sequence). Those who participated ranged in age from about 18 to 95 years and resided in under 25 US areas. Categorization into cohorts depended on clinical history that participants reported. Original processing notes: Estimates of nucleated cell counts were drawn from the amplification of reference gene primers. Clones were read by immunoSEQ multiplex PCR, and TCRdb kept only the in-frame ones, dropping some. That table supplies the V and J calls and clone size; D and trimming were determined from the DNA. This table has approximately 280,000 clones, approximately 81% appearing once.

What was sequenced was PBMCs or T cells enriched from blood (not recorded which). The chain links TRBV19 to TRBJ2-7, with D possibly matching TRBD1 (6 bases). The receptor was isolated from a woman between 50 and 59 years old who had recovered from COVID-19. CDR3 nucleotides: TGTGCCAGTAGTACCGGACAGACGTACGAGCAGTACTTC. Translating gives CASSTGQTYEQYF.